This TCR beta chain was captured by sequencing in a study of PD-L1 blockade in urothelial cancer. Overall study context: It was at 3 weeks (second dose) and 6 weeks after treatment start that blood was analyzed.

Patients had locally advanced or metastatic urothelial carcinoma. Per patient, between 1 and 8 samples were collected at pretreatment and on-treatment time points. Worth noting for this clone: Its antigen is unidentified.

The CDR3 runs 15 residues. V was clipped by 3 bases and J by 6 bases, with 15 bases between them. Germline V gene data show CDR1 as KGHSH and CDR2 as LQKENI. Notes on the study in general: It was durable-benefit patients whose tumor-associated blood clones expanded more at 3 weeks.

Data came from immunoSEQ multiplex PCR; TCRdb stores just in-frame clones and leaves some out. In the table there are about 88,000 clones, roughly nine tenths of which are singletons. This specimen consisted of PBMCs, obtained around atezolizumab (anti-PD-L1) treatment. The V gene is TRBV18, the J gene TRBJ2-1, with a possible D match to TRBD2 (6 bases). This clonotype was sampled from a man aged 55-75 years with urothelial cancer. The chain's CDR3 is CASSPSLASLNEQFF. The CDR3 nucleotides read TGTGCCAGCTCACCGAGTCTAGCGTCTCTCAATGAGCAGTTCTTC.